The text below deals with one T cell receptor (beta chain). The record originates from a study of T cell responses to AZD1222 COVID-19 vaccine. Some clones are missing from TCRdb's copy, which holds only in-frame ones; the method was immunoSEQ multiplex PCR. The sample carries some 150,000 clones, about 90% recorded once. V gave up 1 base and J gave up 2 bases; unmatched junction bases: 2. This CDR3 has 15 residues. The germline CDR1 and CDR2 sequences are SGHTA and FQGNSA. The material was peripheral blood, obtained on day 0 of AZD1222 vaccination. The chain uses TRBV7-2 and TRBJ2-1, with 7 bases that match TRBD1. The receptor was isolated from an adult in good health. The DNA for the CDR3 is TGTGCCAGCAGCTTAGGCCAGGGGGCCTACAATGAGCAGTTCTTC. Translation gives CASSLGQGAYNEQFF. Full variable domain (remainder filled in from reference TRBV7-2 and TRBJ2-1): GAGVSQSPSNKVTEKGKDVELRCDPISGHTALYWYRQSLGQGLEFLIYFQGNSAPDKSGLPSDRFSAERTGGSVSTLTIQRTQQEDSAVYLCASSLGQGAYNEQFFGPGTRLTVL.